This record looks at one T cell receptor beta chain sequence and its context. The antigen it binds to is not known. No qualities accompany the bases; no much larger clone lies one base away. These data belong to a study of radiotherapy plus CTLA-4 blockade in lung cancer (dated by TCRdb to between 2018 and 2020). Background for the entire study: Among enrolled patients, about 17% had an objective response and 25% to 35% reached disease control. The paper's findings and limits, for the study overall: After treatment with radiotherapy and ipilimumab, TCR clones that originated in tumors expanded in peripheral blood. Increased serum interferon-beta after radiation, together with early dynamic changes in blood T cell clones, were reported to be the strongest predictors of response.

The study tested focal radiation therapy combined with CTLA-4 blockade (ipilimumab) in patients with chemo-refractory metastatic non-small-cell lung cancer. V and J are truncated by 1 base and 1 base respectively, leaving an intervening sequence of 13 bases. Reading the germline V gene gives CDR1 SGHTA and CDR2 FQGNSA. Including cysteine and phenylalanine, the CDR3 has 16 amino acids. Only the CDR3 DNA stays, 48 bases, in frame from base 1. The protocol used for the library was the immunoSEQ multiplex PCR assay. This immuneACCESS table, as held by TCRdb, lists in-frame sequences with V and J called but not all clones. Of the missing ones, under half trace to an unresolved V gene in checked studies; the others have no known cause. This sample lists roughly 50,000 clones; around four fifths were detected once. Clones ranked in the top ten supply approximately 4.8% of the sample.

This material consisted of peripheral blood, taken from a patient treated with radiotherapy plus ipilimumab. The sequence is built from TRBV7-2 and TRBJ2-5; perhaps TRBD1 is the D gene, with 7 bases matching. This clonotype was obtained from a human donor with non-small cell lung cancer whose response to radiotherapy plus ipilimumab could not be evaluated. The DNA sequence follows: TGTGCCAGCAGCTTAGTCGCAGGGGGGACCCAAGAGACCCAGTACTTC. This translates into CASSLVAGGTQETQYF.